The T cell receptor (beta chain) described here comes from a study of radiotherapy plus CTLA-4 blockade in lung cancer. The CDR3 extends over 13 amino acids. In germline, CDR1 is SNHLY, CDR2 FYNNEI. V lost 10 bases and J 5 bases, leaving 18 bases between the germline ends. This clone was picked up a small number of times. TCRdb keeps only in-frame clones here, not all; method: immunoSEQ multiplex PCR. The table has approximately 41,000 clones, roughly 70% seen once. This specimen consisted of peripheral blood, obtained from a patient treated with radiotherapy plus ipilimumab. This sequence originates from a human donor with non-small cell lung cancer who had stable disease on radiotherapy plus ipilimumab. The chain is built from TRBV2 and TRBJ2-7, with D possibly TRBD2 on 5 matching bases. The CDR3 loop reads CATTGFSGNEQYF. The CDR3 DNA reads as TGTGCCACTACGGGATTCAGCGGTAACGAGCAGTACTTC. Full variable domain (rest looked up from reference TRBV2 and TRBJ2-7): EPEVTQTPSHQVTQMGQEVILRCVPISNHLYFYWYRQILGQKVEFLVSFYNNEISEKSEIFDDQFSVERPDGSNFTLKIRSTKLEDSAMYFCATTGFSGNEQYFGPGTRLTVT.